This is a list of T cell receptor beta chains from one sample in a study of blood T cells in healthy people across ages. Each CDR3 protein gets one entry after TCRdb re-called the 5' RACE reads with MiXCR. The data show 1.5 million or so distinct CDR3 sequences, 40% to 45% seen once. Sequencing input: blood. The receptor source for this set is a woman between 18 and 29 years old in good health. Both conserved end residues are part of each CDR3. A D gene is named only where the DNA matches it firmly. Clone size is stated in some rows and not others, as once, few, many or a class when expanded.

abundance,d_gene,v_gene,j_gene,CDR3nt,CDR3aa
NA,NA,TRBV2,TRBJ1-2,TGTGCCAGCAGACAAGGGGGGCTTGGCTACACCTTC,CASRQGGLGYTF
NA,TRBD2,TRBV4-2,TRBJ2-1,TGTGCCAGCAGCCAAGAGATAGCGGGAGGATCCTACAATGGGCAGTTCTTC,CASSQEIAGGSYNGQFF
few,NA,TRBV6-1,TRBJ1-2,TGTGCCAGCCTTGGGGCTAACTATGGCTACACCTTC,CASLGANYGYTF
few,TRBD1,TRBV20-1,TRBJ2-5,TGCAGTGCTTCGGGACAGGGAAAGACAGAGACCCAGTACTTC,CSASGQGKTETQYF
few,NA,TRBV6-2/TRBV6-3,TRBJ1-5,TGTGCCAGCAGTTACGGGGTGGATAGCAATCAGCCCCAGCATTTT,CASSYGVDSNQPQHF
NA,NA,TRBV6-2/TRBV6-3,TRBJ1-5,TGTGCCAGCAGGAGTACGACTCATCAGCCCCAGCATTTT,CASRSTTHQPQHF
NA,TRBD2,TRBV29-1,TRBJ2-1,TGCAGCCCCCAGAGCGGGAGGGCCTTTATCTACAATGAGCAGTTCTTC,CSPQSGRAFIYNEQFF
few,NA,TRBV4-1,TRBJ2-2,TGCGCCAGCAGCGTACCTAACAGGGTCACCGGGGAGCTGTTTTTT,CASSVPNRVTGELFF
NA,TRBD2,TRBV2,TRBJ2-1,TGTGCCAGCAGTGAACTCGTAGCGGGGAATGAGCAGTTCTTC,CASSELVAGNEQFF
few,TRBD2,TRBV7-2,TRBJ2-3,TGTGCCAGCAGCCGGGCTAGCGGAGACACAGATACGCAGTATTTT,CASSRASGDTDTQYF
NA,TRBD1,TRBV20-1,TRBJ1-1,TGCAGTGCTAGACCAGGGGGGGGGAGCCCTGAAGCTTTCTTT,CSARPGGGSPEAFF
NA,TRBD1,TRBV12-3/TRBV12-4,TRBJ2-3,TGTGCCAGCAGCACGGACAGGAAAATTTACGCAGATACGCAATATTTT,CASSTDRKIYADTQYF
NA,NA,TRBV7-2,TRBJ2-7,TGTGCCAGCAGCCCGCGGCTCATCTCCGGCGAGCAGTACTTC,CASSPRLISGEQYF
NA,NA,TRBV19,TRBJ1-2,TGTGCCAGTAGTATACCCGACTGGAGTTATGGCTACACCTTC,CASSIPDWSYGYTF
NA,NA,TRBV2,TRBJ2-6,TGTGCCAGCAGACAAGAAATCTCTGGGGCCAACGTCCTGACTTTC,CASRQEISGANVLTF
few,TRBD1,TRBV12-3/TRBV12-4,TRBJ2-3,TGTGCCAGCAGTTTACAGGGGGCCCCAGATACGCAGTATTTT,CASSLQGAPDTQYF
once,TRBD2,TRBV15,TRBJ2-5,TGTGCCACCAGCATTTGGGGGGGGCAAGAGACCCAGTACTTC,CATSIWGGQETQYF
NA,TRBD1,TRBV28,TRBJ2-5,TGTGCCAGCAGCCCTTATGACAGGGGGCATCAAGAGACCCAGTACTTC,CASSPYDRGHQETQYF
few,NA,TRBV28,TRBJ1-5,TGTGCCAGCAGCCTATTGGGACGGGACAATCAGCCCCAGCATTTT,CASSLLGRDNQPQHF
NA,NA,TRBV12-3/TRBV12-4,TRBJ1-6,TGTGCCAGCAGTTTACAGGGTCGCTCACCCCTCCACTTT,CASSLQGRSPLHF
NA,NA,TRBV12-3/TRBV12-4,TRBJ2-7,TGTGCCAGCAGTCTGTCCTACGAGGAGTACTTC,CASSLSYEEYF
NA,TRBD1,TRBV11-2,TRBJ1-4,TGTGCCAGCAGCCACGCGAAGGGACAGGGGGAAGAAAAACTGTTTTTT,CASSHAKGQGEEKLFF
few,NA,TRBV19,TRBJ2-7,TGTGCCAGTAGTATACCCTACGGGACACACGACGAGCAGTACTTC,CASSIPYGTHDEQYF
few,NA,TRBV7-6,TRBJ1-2,TGTGTCAGCAGCCGAAACGATGGGGGCTATGGCTACACCTTC,CVSSRNDGGYGYTF
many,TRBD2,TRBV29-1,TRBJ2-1,TGCAGCGTTCCTTTTAGCGGGAGTTCTGAGCAGTTCTTC,CSVPFSGSSEQFF
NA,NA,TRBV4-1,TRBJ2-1,TGCGCCAGCAGCCAAGATAAAGGGGGGTACAATGAGCAGTCCTTC,CASSQDKGGYNEQSF
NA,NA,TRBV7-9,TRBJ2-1,TGTGCCAGCAGCTTAGTGGCCGTAGGTGATGCGTTCTTC,CASSLVAVGDAFF
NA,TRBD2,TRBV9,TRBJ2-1,TGTGCCAGCGGAAGACTAGCGGGCTCCTACAATGAGCAGTTCTTC,CASGRLAGSYNEQFF
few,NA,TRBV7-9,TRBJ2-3,TGTGCCAGCAGCCAGATTCGACAGGTCGGAAATACGCAGTATTTT,CASSQIRQVGNTQYF